A selection of T cell receptor beta chains follows, all from one sample in a study of identical twins. TCRdb re-analysed the 5' RACE reads in MiXCR, keeping a single row per CDR3 protein. This sample yields 1.5 million to 2 million distinct CDR3 sequences, of which roughly a third are seen a single time; under 0.35% belongs to the top ten. The sample comprised cord blood. These receptors all come from a newborn girl in good health. The CDR3 runs from the conserved cysteine through the conserved F or W. D genes are given only for firm matches. The size entry is marked missing in some rows and otherwise reads once, few, many or a size class.

d_gene	abundance	v_gene	j_gene	CDR3aa	CDR3nt
.	many	TRBV20-1	TRBJ2-6	CSARGNSGANVLTF	TGCAGTGCTAGGGGCAACTCTGGGGCCAACGTCCTGACTTTC
.	.	TRBV20-1	TRBJ2-5	CSASFPGTQYF	TGCAGTGCTAGCTTCCCAGGAACCCAGTACTTC
.	.	TRBV6-2/TRBV6-3	TRBJ2-7	CASSYIGQGSEQYF	TGTGCCAGCAGTTACATTGGGCAAGGAAGCGAGCAGTACTTC
TRBD1	.	TRBV25-1	TRBJ2-3	CASSGGQGLDTQYF	TGTGCCAGCAGTGGGGGACAGGGGCTGGATACGCAGTATTTT
.	.	TRBV5-1	TRBJ1-6	CASSLTQDLNSPLHF	TGCGCCAGCAGCTTGACACAGGACCTTAATTCACCCCTCCACTTT
.	.	TRBV20-1	TRBJ2-2	CSARDAGMLTTGELFF	TGCAGTGCTAGAGACGCTGGTATGCTGACAACCGGGGAGCTGTTTTTT
.	few	TRBV9	TRBJ2-3	CASSVGGNTQYF	TGTGCCAGCAGCGTAGGCGGGAACACGCAGTATTTT
TRBD1	few	TRBV7-2	TRBJ2-6	CASSLVPGGTGANVLTF	TGTGCCAGCAGCTTAGTCCCAGGGGGAACTGGGGCCAACGTCCTGACTTTC
.	few	TRBV21-1	TRBJ2-1	CASSKSSGMVNEQFF	TGTGCCAGCAGCAAGTCGAGCGGGATGGTAAATGAGCAGTTCTTC
.	.	TRBV7-2	TRBJ2-7	CASSALQRPYEQYF	TGTGCCAGCAGCGCCCTCCAGCGCCCCTACGAGCAGTACTTC
TRBD2	.	TRBV6-4	TRBJ2-5	CASSDTAGGQETQYF	TGTGCCAGCAGTGACACAGCGGGGGGCCAAGAGACCCAGTACTTC
.	few	TRBV12-3/TRBV12-4	TRBJ2-2	CASSLGGHTGELFF	TGTGCCAGCAGTTTAGGGGGACACACCGGGGAGCTGTTTTTT